This T cell receptor beta chain appears in the sequencing data of a study of immune evolution from preneoplasia to lung adenocarcinoma. Study-wide results and limits: Top clone frequencies peaked in normal lung, apparently declining through invasive adenocarcinoma.

Generated by immunoSEQ multiplex PCR, the TCRdb table keeps only in-frame clones and is missing some. The table shows thousands of clones, with roughly 80% occurring only once. In regard to this clone: The antigen is not known.

This CDR3 has 15 amino acids. Trimming took 3 bases from V and 6 from J; bases not matched to a gene: 12. Germline lookup yields CDR1 SQVTM and CDR2 ANQGSEA. The receptor was isolated from a person aged 55-80 years with lung adenocarcinoma. The sample taken for sequencing was FFPE adjacent normal lung tissue. The genes are TRBV29-1 and TRBJ2-7, with 9 nucleotides matching TRBD1. CDR3 DNA sequence: TGCAGCGTTGATGACCCACAGGGGGCGCGGGGCGAGCAGTACTTC. It encodes CSVDDPQGARGEQYF.